This T cell receptor (beta chain) was retrieved from a study of cytomegalovirus exposure and HLA in healthy donors. Deletions cut 4 bases from V and 0 bases from J, with 9 bases between. Germline assignment: CDR1 MNHEY and CDR2 SVGAGI. The CDR3 contains 14 residues. Whole-study findings and limits: For TCR beta chains, V- and J-gene trimming was later linked to a missense DCLRE1C variant. Later work found most CMV-associated TCR beta chains apparently HLA-restricted. Accounts indicate the classifier identified cytomegalovirus status with strong specificity and sensitivity. Most TCR sequences were rare, but some public TCRs occurred in many donors.

60 Vbeta and 13 Jbeta primers were used in PCR. Assay used: immunoSEQ multiplex PCR; TCRdb lists only in-frame clones, some missing. The data contain 150,000 to 200,000 clones, 79% of them singletons. About this clone itself: Its cognate antigen is unknown.

The clonotype originates from a woman between 45 and 65 years old in good health and CMV-seronegative. The chain employs TRBV6-5 and TRBJ1-1; possibly TRBD1 for D (6 bases). Sequencing was carried out using PBMCs. The CDR3 sequence is CASSLRTVNTEAFF. The DNA of the CDR3 is TGTGCCAGCAGTTTAAGGACAGTGAACACTGAAGCTTTCTTT.